This entry features one TCR beta chain sequence. The antigen is not known. Quantitative 5'-RACE was performed with molecular barcodes, and it yielded the TCR beta libraries. Each CDR3 protein gets one entry after TCRdb re-called the 5' RACE reads with MiXCR. The sample lists roughly 260,000 distinct CDR3 sequences; 20% were seen once. This record comes from a study of CD8 T cells in ankylosing spondylitis. General study findings and limits: Previously reported in reactive arthritis synovial fluid and blood were some of the motif variants.

V lost 2 bases, J lost 3 bases, and 9 bases lay in between. This CDR3 is built from 14 residues. This TCR was sampled from a male donor with ankylosing spondylitis or in good health (not recorded which). Sequenced: blood, either unsorted or a sorted T cell fraction (not recorded which). The chain combines TRBV12-3 or TRBV12-4 with TRBJ2-3; a weak D match, TRBD2 (6 bases). CDR3 loop: CASSLWRVTDTQYF. In nucleotides, the CDR3 is TGTGCCAGCAGTTTATGGAGGGTGACAGATACGCAGTATTTT.